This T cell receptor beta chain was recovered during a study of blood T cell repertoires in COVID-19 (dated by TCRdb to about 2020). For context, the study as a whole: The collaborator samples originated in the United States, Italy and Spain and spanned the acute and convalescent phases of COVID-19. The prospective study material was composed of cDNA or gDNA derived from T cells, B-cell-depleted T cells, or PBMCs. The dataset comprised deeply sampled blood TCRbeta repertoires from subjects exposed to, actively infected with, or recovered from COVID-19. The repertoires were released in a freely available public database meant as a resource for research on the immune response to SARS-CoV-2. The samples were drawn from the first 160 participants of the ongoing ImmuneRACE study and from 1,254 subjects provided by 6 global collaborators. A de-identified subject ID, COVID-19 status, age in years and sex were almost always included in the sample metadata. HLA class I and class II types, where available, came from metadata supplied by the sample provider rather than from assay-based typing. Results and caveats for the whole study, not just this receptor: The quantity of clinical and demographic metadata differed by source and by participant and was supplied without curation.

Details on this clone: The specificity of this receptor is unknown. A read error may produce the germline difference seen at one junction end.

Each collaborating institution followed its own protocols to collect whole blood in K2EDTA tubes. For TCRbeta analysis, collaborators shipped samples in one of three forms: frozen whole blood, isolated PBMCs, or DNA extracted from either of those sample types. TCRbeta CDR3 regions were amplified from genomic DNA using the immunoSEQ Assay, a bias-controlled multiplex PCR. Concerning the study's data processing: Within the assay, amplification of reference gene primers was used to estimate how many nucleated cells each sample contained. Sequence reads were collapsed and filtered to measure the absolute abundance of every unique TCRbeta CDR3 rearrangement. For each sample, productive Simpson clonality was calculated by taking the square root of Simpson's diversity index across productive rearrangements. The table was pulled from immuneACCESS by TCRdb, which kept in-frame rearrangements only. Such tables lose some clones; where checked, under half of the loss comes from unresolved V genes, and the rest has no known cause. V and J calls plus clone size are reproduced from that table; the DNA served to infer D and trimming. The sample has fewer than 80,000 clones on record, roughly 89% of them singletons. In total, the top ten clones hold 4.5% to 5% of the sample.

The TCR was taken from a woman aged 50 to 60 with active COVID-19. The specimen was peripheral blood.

The CDR3 reads CASSLGLAGAPDF. The DNA sequence is TGTGCCAGCAGTTTGGGGCTAGCGGGAGCCCCTGACTTC. The sequence joins TRBV28 to TRBJ2-7; 10 junctional bases match TRBD2. The CDR3 holds 13 amino acids from the cysteine to the phenylalanine. Here the CDR3 DNA is all that survives: 39 bases in frame from base 1. The germline V gene specifies MDHEN as CDR1 and SYDVKM as CDR2.